This T cell receptor beta chain appears in the sequencing data of a study of cytomegalovirus exposure and HLA in healthy donors. Points from the study as a whole: Common viral pathogens seemed, in a later analysis, to connect with several of the most significant clusters.

This CDR3 comprises 14 residues. J lost 5 bases, V lost 2 bases, and 3 bases had no gene match. CDR1 and CDR2 (germline): WNHNN, SYGVQD (reference sequence). 60 Vbeta and 13 Jbeta primers were used in PCR. Profiled with immunoSEQ multiplex PCR; TCRdb holds only in-frame clones, not every one. The sample holds about 130,000 clones; 73% are singletons and the top ten take approximately 4.8%. Points on this clone: Its antigen is unknown.

Healthy bone marrow donors supplied every sample. This sequence originates from a man aged 60 to 69 in good health and CMV-seropositive. This chain links TRBV10-1 with TRBJ2-5; 9 bases map to TRBD2. Source material: PBMCs. CDR3 protein: CASSEAGGLETQYF. In DNA form, the CDR3 reads TGCGCCAGCAGTGAGGCGGGGGGGCTGGAGACCCAGTACTTC.